This T cell receptor beta chain was documented in a study of T cell responses to AZD1222 COVID-19 vaccine. Study-wide background: Second-dose timings of about 4 or about 12 weeks were pooled.

Regarding the study as a whole: White British people made up most donors, females outnumbered males, and clonal diversity was possibly underestimated. Baseline serology detected seropositivity in only 5 or 6 AZD1222 recipients. The span of vaccine-associated CD4 TCRs extended across spike, with dominance at 160-218 and 743-854.

Produced via immunoSEQ multiplex PCR; TCRdb's table is partial and in-frame only. The profile covers approximately 110,000 clones, with approximately 86% appearing a single time and 5.5% to 8% taken by the ten largest. About this clone itself: Its antigen is unidentified.

The sequence derives from an adult in good health. The sample was peripheral blood, taken on day 0 of AZD1222 vaccination.

For the CDR3, the DNA is TGTGCCAGCAGCCAAGAGTGGAGGGGTGGGAATCAGCCCCAGCATTTT. Translation gives CASSQEWRGGNQPQHF. The chain is built from TRBV3-1 (or the pseudogene TRBV3-2) and TRBJ1-5; possible D gene TRBD1, 5 bases. Germline-derived CDR1 and CDR2 are LGHDT and YNNKEL (reference sequence). V was pared by 0 bases and J by 4 bases, with 13 bases between. The CDR3 sequence is 16 residues long.